This T cell receptor (beta chain) was captured in a study of blood T cell repertoires in COVID-19. Overall study: Specimens from acute and convalescent COVID-19 originated in the United States, Italy and Spain. Sources were T cells, B-cell-depleted T cells, or PBMCs; the material itself was cDNA or gDNA.

Original data processing: For nucleated cells, counts were estimated from reference gene primer amplification. TCRdb's copy holds only in-frame clones and misses some; the assay was immunoSEQ multiplex PCR. That table is the source of V, J and clone size, and D and trimming were worked out from the DNA. The table lists 160,000 or so clones, about nine tenths of them singletons. This CDR3 has 15 amino acids. In germline, CDR1 is SGHDT, CDR2 YYEEEE. V gave up 1 base and J gave up 4 bases, with 9 bases separating them. The chain carries TRBV5-6 and TRBJ2-6; no definite D call. The sample taken for sequencing was peripheral blood. The TCR originated in a woman in her sixties or seventies with acute or convalescent COVID-19. As DNA, the CDR3 is TGTGCCAGCAGCTTGATGTACTCCGGGGCCAACGTCCTGACTTTC. Its translation: CASSLMYSGANVLTF.